Below are 27 T cell receptor beta chains sequenced from a single sample in a study of OX40 agonist ivuxolimab in advanced cancers. Measured with immunoSEQ multiplex PCR; TCRdb has only the in-frame clones, and not every one. Among tens of thousands of clones listed, around 94% were seen once. The sample here was CD4+ or CD8+ T cells sorted from blood, taken in a trial of the OX40 agonist ivuxolimab. The source is an adult with an advanced solid tumor such as melanoma, head and neck, liver or kidney cancer.

This chain joins TRBV4-2 and TRBJ2-2; D ambiguous. Looked up from germline, CDR1 is LGHNA and CDR2 is YNFKEQ. V dropped 2 bases and J dropped 6 bases, with 4 bases sitting between them. This CDR3 region has 12 residues. The CDR3 DNA is TGTGCCAGCAGCCAACCCCCCGGGGAGCTGTTTTTT. As protein: CASSQPPGELFF.

V and J are TRBV11-2 and TRBJ1-1, with no clear D. This CDR3 is built from 16 residues. From germline, CDR1 is SGHAT and CDR2 FQNNGV. V was shortened by 5 bases and J by 0 bases, with 16 bases between the two germline ends. The CDR3 DNA follows: TGTGCCAGCAGCCTAGGGTGGGGAGGGATGAACACTGAAGCTTTCTTT. Encoded protein: CASSLGWGGMNTEAFF.

Here the CDR3 DNA reads TGTGCCAGCAGCCGCGACGGAGTACCCTCCTACAATGAGCAGTTCTTC. As protein: CASSRDGVPSYNEQFF. The chain carries TRBV28 and TRBJ2-1; D call uncertain. Germline assignment: CDR1 MDHEN and CDR2 SYDVKM. Trimming left V 6 bases short and J 0 bases short, with 15 bases between. This CDR3 region has 16 residues.

This clone was recorded at least ten times. This sequence joins TRBV27 and TRBJ2-7, with a tentative D call TRBD1 (6 bases). Germline V CDR1 and CDR2: MNHEY, SMNVEV (reference sequence). The ends were cut back, 5 bases at V and 2 bases at J, with 10 bases in the middle. The length of the CDR3 is 13 residues. For the CDR3, the DNA is TGTGCCAGCAGTGTACAGGGACCCTACGAGCAGTACTTC. It yields the protein CASSVQGPYEQYF.

CDR3 sequence reads: CASSWGLAGGRPDTQYF. For the CDR3, the DNA is TGTGCCAGCAGCTGGGGACTAGCGGGGGGGCGGCCAGATACGCAGTATTTT. The V call is TRBV7-8, the J call TRBJ2-3, with TRBD2 identical over 16 bases. J gave up 4 bases and V 4 bases, and 5 bases lay outside the gene matches. Germline-derived CDR1 and CDR2 are SGHVS and FQNEAQ. The CDR3 consists of 17 residues.

This clone was observed a handful of times. V and J are TRBV19 and TRBJ1-5; D gene uncertain. V gave up 3 bases and J gave up 0 bases, with 12 bases separating them. The CDR3 contains 16 residues. Germline V gene lookup returns CDR1 LNHDA and CDR2 SQIVND (reference sequence). The CDR3 DNA reads as TGTGCCAGTAGTATTACTTTCCAGGATAGCAATCAGCCCCAGCATTTT. It translates to CASSITFQDSNQPQHF.

This chain connects TRBV7-9 to TRBJ1-2; no clear D gene. Germline V gene sequence: CDR1 SEHNR, CDR2 FQNEAQ (reference sequence). Trimming took 3 bases from V and 0 from J, leaving 14 bases between them. The CDR3 loop spans 16 amino acids. As DNA, the CDR3 is TGTGCCAGCAGCTTCTTGGACGGTACCACTAACTATGGCTACACCTTC. This sequence encodes CASSFLDGTTNYGYTF.

This chain joins TRBV7-9 and TRBJ1-2; TRBD1 might be the D (5 bases). Trimming removed 5 bases at V and 3 bases at J, with 19 bases between. This CDR3 has 16 residues. The germline V gene encodes CDR1 SEHNR and CDR2 FQNEAQ (reference sequence). The CDR3 loop is CASSAPGGGDDYGYTF. CDR3 in DNA: TGTGCCAGCAGCGCCCCCGGGGGGGGAGACGACTATGGCTACACCTTC.

The CDR3: CASSWNRETEQYF. The DNA for the CDR3 is TGTGCCAGCAGCTGGAACAGGGAAACCGAGCAGTACTTC. J is TRBJ2-7 and V is TRBV7-9; possibly TRBD1 for D (6 bases). The CDR3 has 13 residues. V lost 4 bases and J lost 6, with 13 bases in between. The germline gives CDR1 SEHNR, CDR2 FQNEAQ (reference sequence).

V gene TRBV15 combines with J gene TRBJ1-4; no definite D call. CDR1 is LNHNV and CDR2 is YYDKDF in the germline V gene (reference sequence). Trimming left V 5 bases short and J 12 bases short, with 13 bases between. The CDR3 consists of 12 residues. CDR3 region: CATSLLGRELFF. CDR3 coding DNA: TGTGCCACCAGCCTTCTCGGGCGTGAACTGTTTTTT.

V and J are TRBV4-2 and TRBJ2-5; D remains unclear. This CDR3 has 15 amino acids. Germline V gene lookup returns CDR1 LGHNA and CDR2 YNFKEQ. Between the trimmed V and J ends, which lost 0 bases and 2 bases, there was a span of 10 bases. The CDR3 region is CASSQDLYAQETQYF. The CDR3 nucleotides are TGTGCCAGCAGCCAAGATCTTTACGCTCAAGAGACCCAGTACTTC.

The genes are TRBV5-6 and TRBJ1-2; 10 bases match TRBD1. CDR1 and CDR2 (germline): SGHDT, YYEEEE. The ends lost 4 bases at V and 3 bases at J; junction bases unmatched: 3. CDR3 size: 14 residues. The chain's CDR3 is CASSGGQGDYGYTF. CDR3 nucleotide sequence: TGTGCCAGCAGCGGCGGACAGGGGGACTATGGCTACACCTTC.

The V and J genes are TRBV4-3 and TRBJ1-2; perhaps TRBD1 as D (6 bases). Germline assignment: CDR1 LGHNA and CDR2 YSLEER. The CDR3 covers 14 residues. V was shortened by 5 bases and J by 4 bases, with 14 bases between the two germline ends. The CDR3 reads CASSEAGGLYGYTF. CDR3 nucleotides: TGCGCCAGCAGCGAAGCGGGGGGCCTCTATGGCTACACCTTC.

The chain employs TRBV9 and TRBJ2-5; 8 bases agree with TRBD1. This CDR3 has 17 residues. J lost 2 bases, V lost 0 bases, and 9 bases had no gene match. Germline CDR1 and CDR2: SGDLS and YYNGEE. CDR3 coding DNA: TGTGCCAGCAGCGTAGAGGGGGTCAGGGGGCCTCAAGAGACCCAGTACTTC. It is translated as CASSVEGVRGPQETQYF.

On this clone itself: Other DNA sequences in this sample translate to the same CDR3. The genes are TRBV6-5 and TRBJ2-3; 7 nucleotides align to TRBD2. Germline CDR1 reads MNHEY; CDR2 reads SVGAGI. The CDR3 is 13 amino acids. V was clipped by 2 bases and J by 4 bases; unmatched bases: 0. The CDR3 coding sequence is TGTGCCAGCAGTTACGGGGGGGCAGATACGCAGTATTTT. It is translated as CASSYGGADTQYF.

V and J are TRBV19 and TRBJ2-2; D is uncertain. Germline-derived CDR1 and CDR2 are LNHDA and SQIVND (reference sequence). Trimming pared 3 bases from V and 2 bases from J, leaving 10 bases between. The CDR3 sequence is 15 residues long. CDR3 in DNA: TGTGCCAGTAGTATGTGGGGTGGAAACACCGGGGAGCTGTTTTTT. Translating gives CASSMWGGNTGELFF.

The gene calls are TRBV28 and TRBJ1-5; D gene uncertain. V was trimmed by 2 bases and J by 0 bases, leaving 8 bases between them. The germline gives CDR1 MDHEN, CDR2 SYDVKM. The CDR3 sequence is 15 residues long. CDR3 coding DNA: TGTGCCAGCAGTTTAGAACAGTTTAGCAATCAGCCCCAGCATTTT. Amino acids: CASSLEQFSNQPQHF.

The chain recombines TRBV27 with TRBJ1-1; TRBD1 agrees at 7 bases. Germline values: CDR1 MNHEY, CDR2 SMNVEV (reference sequence). The CDR3 loop spans 14 amino acids. With 5 bases clipped from V and 6 bases from J, the junction kept 9 bases outside the gene matches. The DNA of the CDR3 is TGTGCCAGCAGTCCAGGGTCAGGGACAGCTGAAGCTTTCTTT. It encodes CASSPGSGTAEAFF.

V and J are TRBV19 and TRBJ2-7, with 8 bases fitting TRBD2. The CDR3 is made up of 14 amino acids. Trimming at V came to 3 bases and at J to 0 bases, leaving 1 base not matched to a gene. Germline CDR1 reads LNHDA; CDR2 reads SQIVND (reference sequence). The CDR3 here is CASSMLAGSYEQYF. CDR3 nucleotide sequence: TGTGCCAGTAGTATGCTAGCGGGCTCCTACGAGCAGTACTTC.

The rearrangement joins TRBV7-9 to TRBJ1-2; perhaps TRBD1 as D (6 bases). V lost 2 bases and J 2 bases, leaving 15 bases between the germline ends. CDR1 is SEHNR, CDR2 FQNEAQ, per germline (reference sequence). The CDR3 loop spans 16 amino acids. CDR3 protein: CASSLMGQLENYGYTF. In DNA form, the CDR3 reads TGTGCCAGCAGCTTAATGGGACAACTTGAGAACTATGGCTACACCTTC.

The rearrangement links TRBV5-4 to TRBJ2-7; TRBD2 agrees at 8 bases. The J segment lost 3 bases and the V segment lost 4 bases, leaving 6 bases of the junction unmatched. CDR3 size: 14 residues. Germline V gene lookup returns CDR1 SGHNT and CDR2 YYREEE (reference sequence). The CDR3 DNA follows: TGTGCCAGCAGCGCCGGTGGGACTAGCTACGAGCAGTACTTC. This sequence encodes CASSAGGTSYEQYF.

V usage is TRBV5-1 and J usage is TRBJ2-5; possible D gene TRBD1, 6 bases. The CDR3 runs to 15 residues. Trimming removed 1 base from V and 5 bases from J, with 15 bases in between. Germline V gene data show CDR1 as SGHRS and CDR2 as YFSETQ. The CDR3: CASSLTGWQGETQYF. The CDR3 DNA reads TGCGCCAGCAGCTTGACAGGGTGGCAGGGGGAGACCCAGTACTTC.

The chain employs TRBV4-1 and TRBJ1-5, with TRBD1 as a possible D gene (5 bases). This CDR3 is built from 18 residues. CDR1 MGHRA and CDR2 YSYEKL come from the germline V gene. The V end lost 0 bases, the J end lost 3 bases, and 18 bases lay between the germline ends. The CDR3 coding sequence is TGCGCCAGCAGCCAAGAAGCCCTCTTGGGGCGGATCAATCAGCCCCAGCATTTT. Translated: CASSQEALLGRINQPQHF.

This chain uses TRBV4-3 with TRBJ1-3, with TRBD1 identical over 9 bases. From germline, CDR1 is LGHNA and CDR2 YSLEER. This CDR3 is built from 17 residues. V dropped 2 bases and J dropped 4; count of bases not matched to a gene: 9. CDR3 in DNA: TGCGCCAGCAGCCAAATCGTAACAGGGGGCAAAGGAAACACCATATATTTT. Translation gives CASSQIVTGGKGNTIYF.

V and J are TRBV27 and TRBJ2-5, with 13 bases matching TRBD2. The length of the CDR3 is 16 residues. The V and J ends lost 5 bases and 4 bases, in that order; junction bases with no gene match: 7. Germline V gives CDR1 MNHEY, CDR2 SMNVEV (reference sequence). DNA for the CDR3: TGTGCCAGCAGTCCCGGGACTAGCGGGGAAAGAGAGACCCAGTACTTC. This encodes CASSPGTSGERETQYF.

The chain uses TRBV2 and TRBJ1-1; D remains unclear. The CDR3 is made up of 11 amino acids. Germline CDR1 and CDR2: SNHLY and FYNNEI. The V and J ends lost 3 bases and 5 bases respectively, with 4 bases between them. CDR3 DNA: TGTGCCAGCAGTGACGGGACTGAAGCTTTCTTT. Protein: CASSDGTEAFF.

This clone was observed a few times. The CDR3 nucleotides are TGCGCCAGCAGTGACCGGGGGCGCGACACTGAAGCTTTCTTT. Protein sequence: CASSDRGRDTEAFF. The gene calls are TRBV10-1 and TRBJ1-1; D might be TRBD1 (6 bases). The CDR3 runs to 14 residues. Deletions cut 3 bases from V and 3 bases from J, with 11 bases between. Germline values: CDR1 WNHNN, CDR2 SYGVQD (reference sequence).